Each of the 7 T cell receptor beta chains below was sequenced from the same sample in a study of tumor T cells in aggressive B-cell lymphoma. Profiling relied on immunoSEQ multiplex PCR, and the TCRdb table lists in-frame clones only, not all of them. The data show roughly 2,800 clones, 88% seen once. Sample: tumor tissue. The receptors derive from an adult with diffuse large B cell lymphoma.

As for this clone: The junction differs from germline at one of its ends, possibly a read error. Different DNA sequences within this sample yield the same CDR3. The CDR3 region has the DNA TGTGCCAGCAGCGCAGAAACAGGTCCCCAGTCCTTT. Translated: CASSAETGPQSF. This chain connects TRBV7-9 to TRBJ1-1; a possible D gene is TRBD1 (5 bases). CDR3 length: 12 amino acids. Germline lookup yields CDR1 SEHNR and CDR2 FQNEAQ (reference sequence).

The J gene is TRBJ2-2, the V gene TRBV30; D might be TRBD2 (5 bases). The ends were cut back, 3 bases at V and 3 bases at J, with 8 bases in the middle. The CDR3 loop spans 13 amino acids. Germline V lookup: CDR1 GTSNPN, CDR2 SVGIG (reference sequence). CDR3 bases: TGTGCCTGGAGGTTAGCGTACACCGGGGAGCTGTTTTTT. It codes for CAWRLAYTGELFF.

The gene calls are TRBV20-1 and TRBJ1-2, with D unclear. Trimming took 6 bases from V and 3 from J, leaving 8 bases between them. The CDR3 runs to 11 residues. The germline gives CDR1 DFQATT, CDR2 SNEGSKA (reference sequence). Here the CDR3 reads CSARRDYGYTF. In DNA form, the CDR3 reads TGCAGTGCCCGCCGGGACTATGGCTACACCTTC.

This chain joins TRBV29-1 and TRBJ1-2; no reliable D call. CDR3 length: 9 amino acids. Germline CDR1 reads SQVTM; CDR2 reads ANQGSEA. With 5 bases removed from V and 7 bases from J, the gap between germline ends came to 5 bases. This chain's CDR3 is CSVFGGYTF. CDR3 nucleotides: TGCAGCGTTTTCGGTGGCTACACCTTC. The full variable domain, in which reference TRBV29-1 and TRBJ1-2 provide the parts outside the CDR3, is SAVISQKPSRDICQRGTSLTIQCQVDSQVTMMFWYRQQPGQSLTLIATANQGSEATYESGFVIDKFPISRPNLTFSTLTVSNMSPEDSSIYLCSVFGGYTFGSGTRLTVV.

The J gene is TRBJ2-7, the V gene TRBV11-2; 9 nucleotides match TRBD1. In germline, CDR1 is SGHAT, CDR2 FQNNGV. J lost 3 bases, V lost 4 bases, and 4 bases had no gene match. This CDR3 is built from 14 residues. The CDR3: CASSWGQGLYEQYF. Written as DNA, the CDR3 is TGTGCCAGCAGCTGGGGACAGGGCCTCTACGAGCAGTACTTC.

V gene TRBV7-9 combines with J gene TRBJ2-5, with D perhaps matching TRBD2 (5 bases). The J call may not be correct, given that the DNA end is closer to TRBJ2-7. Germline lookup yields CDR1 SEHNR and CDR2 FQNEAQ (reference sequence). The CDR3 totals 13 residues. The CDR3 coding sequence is TGTGCCAGCAGCTCCGGGGACTCCTACGAGCAGTACTTC. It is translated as CASSSGDSYEQYF.

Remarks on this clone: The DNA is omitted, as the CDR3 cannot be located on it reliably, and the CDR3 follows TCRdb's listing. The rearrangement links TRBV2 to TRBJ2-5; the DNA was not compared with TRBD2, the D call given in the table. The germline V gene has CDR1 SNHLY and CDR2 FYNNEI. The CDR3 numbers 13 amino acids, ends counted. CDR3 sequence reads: CASSSSRQETQYF.